This is a list of T cell receptor beta chains from one sample in a study of blood T cell repertoires in COVID-19. Libraries were prepared by immunoSEQ multiplex PCR; TCRdb keeps only in-frame clonotypes and omits some of them. The sample lists tens of thousands of clones; 88% were seen once. Sequencing was performed on peripheral blood. The receptors here all came from an elderly woman with acute or convalescent COVID-19. Both conserved end residues are part of each CDR3. Fields, in order: V gene, D gene, J gene, CDR3 protein. The D gene is left open where the match is weak.

TRBV12-5	TRBD2	TRBJ2-2	CASGLVRLGVGLAGPTGELFF
TRBV6-6	.	TRBJ2-7	CASSYPHPPPVEQYF
TRBV16	TRBD1	TRBJ2-6	CASSPRDRYSGANVLTF
TRBV18	.	TRBJ1-1	CASSPLNMNTEAFF
TRBV27	.	TRBJ1-2	CASTGTRGYGYTF
TRBV27	.	TRBJ2-7	CASSLMGGGIGEQYF
TRBV6-2/TRBV6-3	.	TRBJ2-7	CASGPRAPGDEQYF
TRBV25-1	TRBD1	TRBJ2-7	CASSVSTGGYEQYF
TRBV18	.	TRBJ2-3	CASSPNMVRGTDTQYF
TRBV7-2	TRBD1	TRBJ1-1	CASSSGGMNTEAFF
TRBV5-1	TRBD2	TRBJ2-3	CASSPSSGGIRGTDTQYF
TRBV2	TRBD1	TRBJ2-6	CAGDRGSGANVLTF
TRBV5-1	.	TRBJ2-4	CASSLAEGNIQYF
TRBV28	.	TRBJ2-7	CASGSSYEQYF
TRBV30	TRBD2	TRBJ2-1	CAWSFLGTSGYYNEQFF
TRBV23-1	.	TRBJ1-5	CASSLRLGRLNQPQHF
TRBV12-3/TRBV12-4	.	TRBJ1-1	CASSILQGTEAFF
TRBV30	TRBD2	TRBJ2-1	CAGSLAGVYNEQFF
TRBV7-3	.	TRBJ2-2	CASSLASGVNTGELFF